The 6 T cell receptor beta chains below were found in one sample sequenced in a study of cytomegalovirus exposure and HLA in healthy donors. The PCR contained 60 Vbeta and 13 Jbeta primers. The data were produced by immunoSEQ multiplex PCR, yet TCRdb's version contains in-frame clones alone and is incomplete. The profile covers approximately 190,000 clones, with 81% appearing a single time and 3% to 4% taken by the ten largest. Material for sequencing was PBMCs. The receptor source for this set is a man aged 45 to 65 in good health and CMV-seronegative.

This clone was counted between two and nine times. The chain combines TRBV19 with TRBJ1-5; no clear D. The CDR3 sequence is 14 residues long. The V and J ends lost 4 bases and 4 bases respectively, with 11 bases between them. Germline V gene lookup returns CDR1 LNHDA and CDR2 SQIVND (reference sequence). CDR3 sequence (DNA): TGTGCCAGTAGTAATGGCGGAGTTAATCAGCCCCAGCATTTT. It is translated as CASSNGGVNQPQHF.

The chain recombines TRBV6-5 with TRBJ2-7; possible D gene TRBD2, 5 bases. V was trimmed by 11 bases and J by 3 bases, leaving 14 bases between them. Looked up from germline, CDR1 is MNHEY and CDR2 is SVGAGI. The CDR3 is 12 amino acids. This CDR3 is CAGISGSYEQYF. CDR3 nucleotides: TGTGCCGGCATCTCGGGGAGCTACGAGCAGTACTTC.

The chain recombines TRBV5-4 with TRBJ2-2; 7 positions agree with TRBD2. The V segment lost 3 bases and the J segment 1 base; nucleotides outside the gene matches: 6. Germline V gene data show CDR1 as SGHNT and CDR2 as YYREEE (reference sequence). The CDR3 is 16 amino acids. The CDR3 spells CASSSEGRGNTGELFF. The CDR3 region has the DNA TGTGCCAGCAGCTCCGAGGGGAGGGGGAACACCGGGGAGCTGTTTTTT.

The J gene is TRBJ1-2, the V gene TRBV10-2, with 9 bases matching TRBD1. J was trimmed by 4 bases and V by 3 bases; bases with no gene match: 6. The CDR3 totals 15 residues. Germline CDR1 reads WSHSY; CDR2 reads SAAADI. The CDR3 reads CASSDLQGAGYGYTF. In DNA form, the CDR3 reads TGCGCCAGCAGTGACTTACAGGGGGCTGGCTATGGCTACACCTTC.

The chain recombines TRBV7-3 with TRBJ2-3; 8 bases agree with TRBD2. The CDR3 has 15 amino acids. The junction had 6 bases not matched to a gene; V was cut back by 3 bases and J by 4 bases. CDR1 and CDR2 (germline): SGHTA, FQGTGA. The CDR3 loop is CASSLLGRGADTQYF. CDR3 DNA sequence: TGTGCCAGCAGCTTGTTAGGGCGGGGGGCAGATACGCAGTATTTT.

The V gene is TRBV4-3, the J gene TRBJ1-2, with 8 nucleotides matching TRBD1. CDR1 and CDR2 (germline): LGHNA, YSLEER. V was clipped by 2 bases and J by 3 bases; unmatched bases: 5. The CDR3 is 15 amino acids. In DNA, the CDR3 is TGCGCCAGCAGCCAAACGGACAGGGTTGACTATGGCTACACCTTC. Translation gives CASSQTDRVDYGYTF.